These 10 T cell receptor beta chains were all obtained from the same sample, sequenced in a study of cytomegalovirus exposure and HLA in healthy donors. PCR was performed using 60 Vbeta and 13 Jbeta primers. Assay used: immunoSEQ multiplex PCR; TCRdb lists only in-frame clones, some missing. The data hold about 190,000 clones, with over 60% observed a single time. Sequencing used PBMCs. All receptors derive from a man aged 25-45 years in good health and CMV-seropositive.

The rearrangement uses TRBV4-2 and TRBJ2-5, with 7 nucleotides matching TRBD2. Germline V lookup: CDR1 LGHNA, CDR2 YNFKEQ. The CDR3 is made up of 15 amino acids. With 0 bases clipped from V and 1 base from J, the junction kept 2 bases outside the gene matches. CDR3 sequence: CASSQDPSGQETQYF. The CDR3, as DNA: TGTGCCAGCAGCCAAGATCCTAGCGGCCAAGAGACCCAGTACTTC.

The V call is TRBV2, the J call TRBJ2-5; 9 bases are shared with TRBD1. Gene TRBJ2-7 matches the end of the DNA better, so the J call may be wrong. The CDR3 consists of 16 residues. CDR1 and CDR2 (germline): SNHLY, FYNNEI. The CDR3, as DNA: TGTGCCATCAACTATAATTCCGGGACAGGGATTTACGAGCAGTACTTC. It codes for CAINYNSGTGIYEQYF.

The V gene is TRBV30, the J gene TRBJ2-7; 8 bases match TRBD1. The germline V gene encodes CDR1 GTSNPN and CDR2 SVGIG (reference sequence). CDR3 length: 13 amino acids. The junction had 11 bases not matched to a gene; V was cut back by 7 bases and J by 6 bases. This CDR3 reads CASSAATGVEQYF. In DNA, the CDR3 is TGTGCCTCCTCTGCCGCGACAGGGGTCGAGCAGTACTTC.

The V and J genes are TRBV29-1 and TRBJ2-5; the match to TRBD2 covers 7 bases. The closer fit of TRBJ2-7 to the DNA end suggests the J call may be wrong. Germline loops: CDR1 SQVTM, CDR2 ANQGSEA. The CDR3 is 14 amino acids. CDR3: CSVVGQRDSYEQYF. The CDR3 region has the DNA TGCAGCGTTGTTGGGCAGCGGGACTCCTACGAGCAGTACTTC.

The V gene is TRBV5-1, the J gene TRBJ1-4; a possible D gene is TRBD1 (5 bases). Deletions cut 5 bases from V and 8 bases from J, with 13 bases between. The CDR3 runs 13 residues. Germline V lookup: CDR1 SGHRS, CDR2 YFSETQ. The CDR3 DNA reads as TGCGCCAGCAGTTCCAGGGTTGGGGAAAAACTGTTTTTT. Protein: CASSSRVGEKLFF.

The V and J genes are TRBV7-9 and TRBJ1-6; 9 nucleotides agree with TRBD1. The V segment lost 11 bases and the J segment 13 bases; nucleotides outside the gene matches: 15. Germline CDR1 is SEHNR and CDR2 is FQNEAQ (reference sequence). This CDR3 region has 14 residues. The CDR3 region is CALGRDRENFPLHF. The CDR3 coding sequence is TGTGCCCTCGGGCGGGACAGGGAAAATTTTCCCCTCCACTTT.

This clone turned up a few times. The rearrangement uses TRBV9 and TRBJ2-2; TRBD2 might be the D (5 bases). CDR1 is SGDLS, CDR2 YYNGEE, per germline. The CDR3 has 15 residues. V lost 3 bases to trimming and J lost 6 bases, with 15 bases between them. The CDR3 DNA reads TGTGCCAGCAGCGCGTTCCTAGCTGGATCCGGGGAGCTGTTTTTT. This encodes CASSAFLAGSGELFF.

The J gene is TRBJ1-2, the V gene TRBV19; perhaps TRBD1 as D (6 bases). The CDR3 is 15 amino acids. CDR1 and CDR2 from the germline V gene are LNHDA and SQIVND (reference sequence). Trimming left V 4 bases short and J 7 bases short, with 19 bases between. The CDR3 loop reads CASSNRQVGVSGYTF. The CDR3 DNA reads TGTGCCAGTAGTAATAGACAGGTGGGAGTCTCTGGCTACACCTTC.

The CDR3 here is CASSWGQGFEQYF. The CDR3 DNA sequence: TGTGCCAGCAGTTGGGGACAGGGCTTTGAGCAGTACTTC. This chain links TRBV6-5 with TRBJ2-5; 9 nucleotides agree with TRBD1. V lost 4 bases, J lost 11 bases, and 8 bases stayed unmatched. Germline V gene sequence: CDR1 MNHEY, CDR2 SVGAGI. This CDR3 contains 13 residues.

This rearrangement joins TRBV18 to TRBJ1-2; D remains unclear. The CDR3 runs to 14 residues. CDR1 is KGHSH, CDR2 LQKENI, per germline. V gave up 1 base and J gave up 8 bases, with 14 bases separating them. CDR3 in DNA: TGTGCCAGCTCACCACAGCGGGCAAGGGAGGGCTACACCTTC. Translation gives CASSPQRAREGYTF.